The clone carrying this T cell receptor (beta chain) was observed many times. The target antigen is unknown. The V end was cut by 0 bases, the J end by 5 bases, with 10 bases between. Germline loops: CDR1 ENHRY, CDR2 SYGVKD. This CDR3 spans 14 amino acids. The data are from a study of CD8 T cells in ankylosing spondylitis. Researchers built TCR beta libraries using quantitative 5'-RACE with molecular barcodes. TCRdb used MiXCR to reprocess the 5' RACE reads, holding one entry per CDR3 protein. The sample consists of about 840,000 distinct CDR3 sequences, approximately 12% of them appearing once. Study results and caveats: Reportedly, disease-linked clones are significantly enriched in ankylosing spondylitis patients' matched synovial fluid. Roughly eight highly homologous variants made up a TCR beta motif that seemed to typify ankylosing spondylitis blood. Peripheral blood samples showed relatively rare disease-linked clones, and these clones were CD8+.

The gene calls are TRBV10-3 and TRBJ2-5; D unclear. This TCR was sampled from a male donor with ankylosing spondylitis. Sequenced: blood, either unsorted or a sorted T cell fraction (not recorded which). CDR3 in amino acids: CAISESRVGETQYF. CDR3 DNA sequence: TGTGCCATCAGTGAGTCAAGGGTTGGGGAGACCCAGTACTTC.